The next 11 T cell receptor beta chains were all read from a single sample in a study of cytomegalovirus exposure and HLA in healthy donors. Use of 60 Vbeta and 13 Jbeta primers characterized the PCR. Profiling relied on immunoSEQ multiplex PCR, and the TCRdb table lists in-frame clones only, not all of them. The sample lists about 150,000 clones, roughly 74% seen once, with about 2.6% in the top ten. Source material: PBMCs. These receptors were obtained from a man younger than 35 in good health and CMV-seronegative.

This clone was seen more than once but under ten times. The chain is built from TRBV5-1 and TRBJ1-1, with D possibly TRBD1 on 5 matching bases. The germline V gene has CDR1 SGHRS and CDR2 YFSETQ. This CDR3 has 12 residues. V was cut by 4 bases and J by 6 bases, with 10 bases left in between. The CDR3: CASSPETAEAFF. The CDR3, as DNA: TGCGCCAGCAGCCCAGAGACAGCTGAAGCTTTCTTT.

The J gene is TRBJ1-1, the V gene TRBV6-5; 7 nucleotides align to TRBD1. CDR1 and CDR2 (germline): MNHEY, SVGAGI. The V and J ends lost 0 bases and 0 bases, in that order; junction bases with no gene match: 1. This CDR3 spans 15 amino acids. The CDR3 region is CASSYSQGLNTEAFF. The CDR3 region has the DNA TGTGCCAGCAGTTACTCACAGGGGCTGAACACTGAAGCTTTCTTT.

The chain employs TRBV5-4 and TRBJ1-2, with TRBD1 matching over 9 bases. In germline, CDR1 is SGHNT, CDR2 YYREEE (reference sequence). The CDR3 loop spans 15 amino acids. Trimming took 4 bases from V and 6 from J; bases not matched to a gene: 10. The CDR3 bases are TGTGCCAGCAGCCGGGGGGGACAGGGAGGAAATGGCTACACCTTC. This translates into CASSRGGQGGNGYTF.

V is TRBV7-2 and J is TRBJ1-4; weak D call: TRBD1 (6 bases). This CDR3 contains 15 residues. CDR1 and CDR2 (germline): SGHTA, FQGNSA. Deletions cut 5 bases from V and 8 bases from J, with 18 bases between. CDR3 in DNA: TGTGCCAGCAGCCCGGGGGGCGGGTTTGGAGAAAAACTGTTTTTT. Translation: CASSPGGGFGEKLFF.

The CDR3 here is CASTPGDYGYTF. For the CDR3, the DNA is TGTGCCAGCACGCCAGGGGACTATGGCTACACCTTC. The chain combines TRBV7-2 with TRBJ1-2, with D maybe TRBD1 (6 bases). With 7 bases removed from V and 3 bases from J, the gap between germline ends came to 9 bases. The CDR3 runs to 12 residues. From germline, CDR1 is SGHTA and CDR2 FQGNSA.

The CDR3: CASSYLRGAVGQPQHF. The CDR3 DNA is TGTGCCAGCAGTTACCTCCGGGGGGCTGTAGGGCAGCCCCAGCATTTT. The rearrangement links TRBV6-6 to TRBJ1-5, with TRBD1 as a possible D gene (6 bases). CDR1 is MNHNY, CDR2 SVGAGI, per germline (reference sequence). V gave up 2 bases and J gave up 7 bases, with 18 bases separating them. The CDR3 contains 16 residues.

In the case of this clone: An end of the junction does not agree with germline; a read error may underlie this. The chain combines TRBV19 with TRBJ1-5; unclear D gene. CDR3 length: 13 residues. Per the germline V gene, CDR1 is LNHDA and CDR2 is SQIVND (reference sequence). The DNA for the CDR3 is TGTGCCGGTAGTATAGTCGGAGCTAGGCCCCAGCATTTT. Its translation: CAGSIVGARPQHF.

The CDR3 DNA sequence: TGTGCCAGCAGTGAAGCGCGGGGGATCAATGAGCAGTTCTTC. It specifies CASSEARGINEQFF. The chain recombines TRBV2 with TRBJ2-1; TRBD2 agrees at 7 bases. The CDR3 has 14 amino acids. V shed 0 bases and J 6 bases; nucleotides not matched to a gene: 2. Germline V CDR1 and CDR2: SNHLY, FYNNEI.

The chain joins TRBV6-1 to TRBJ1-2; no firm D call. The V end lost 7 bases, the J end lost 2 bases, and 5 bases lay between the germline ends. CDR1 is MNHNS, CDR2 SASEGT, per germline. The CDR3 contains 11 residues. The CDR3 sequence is CASTGNYGYTF. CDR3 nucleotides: TGTGCCAGCACGGGGAACTATGGCTACACCTTC.

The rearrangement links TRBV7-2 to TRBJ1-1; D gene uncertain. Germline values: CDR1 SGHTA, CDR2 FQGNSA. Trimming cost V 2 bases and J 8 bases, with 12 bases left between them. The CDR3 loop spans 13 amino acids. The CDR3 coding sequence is TGTGCCAGCAGCTTACCCGGGATAGACGAAGCTTTCTTT. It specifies CASSLPGIDEAFF.

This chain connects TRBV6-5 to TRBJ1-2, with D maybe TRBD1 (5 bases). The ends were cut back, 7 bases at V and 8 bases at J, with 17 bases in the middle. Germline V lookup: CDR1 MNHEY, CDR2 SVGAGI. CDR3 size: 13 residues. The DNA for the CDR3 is TGTGCCAGCACCAACTTTGGGTACAGGGGCTACACCTTC. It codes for CASTNFGYRGYTF.